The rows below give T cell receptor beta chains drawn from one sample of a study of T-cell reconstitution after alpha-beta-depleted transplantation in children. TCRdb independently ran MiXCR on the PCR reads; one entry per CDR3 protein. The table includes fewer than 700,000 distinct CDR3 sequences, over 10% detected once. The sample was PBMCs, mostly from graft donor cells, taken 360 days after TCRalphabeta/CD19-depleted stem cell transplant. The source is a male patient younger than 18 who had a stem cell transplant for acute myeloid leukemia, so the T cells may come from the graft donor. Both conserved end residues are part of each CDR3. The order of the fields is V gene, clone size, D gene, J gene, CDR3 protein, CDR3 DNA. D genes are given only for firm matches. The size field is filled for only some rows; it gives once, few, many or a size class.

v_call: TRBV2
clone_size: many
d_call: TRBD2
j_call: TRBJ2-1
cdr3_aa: CASSDSGRARNEQFF
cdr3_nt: TGTGCCAGCAGTGATAGCGGGAGGGCGAGAAATGAGCAGTTCTTC

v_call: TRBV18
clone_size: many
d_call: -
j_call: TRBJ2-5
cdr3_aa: CASSSQETQYF
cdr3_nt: TGTGCCAGCAGCTCGCAAGAGACCCAGTACTTC

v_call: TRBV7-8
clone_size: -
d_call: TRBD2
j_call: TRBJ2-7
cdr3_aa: CASSSLVAGGNYEQYF
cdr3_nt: TGTGCCAGCAGCTCTCTTGTCGCGGGAGGGAACTACGAGCAGTACTTC

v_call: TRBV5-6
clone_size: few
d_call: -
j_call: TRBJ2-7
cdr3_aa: CASSLGGREPHYEQYF
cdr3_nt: TGTGCCAGCAGCCTGGGGGGGCGGGAGCCCCACTACGAGCAGTACTTC

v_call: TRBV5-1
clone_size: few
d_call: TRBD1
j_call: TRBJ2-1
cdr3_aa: CASSFGTGHEQFF
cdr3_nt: TGCGCCAGCAGCTTCGGGACAGGCCATGAGCAGTTCTTC

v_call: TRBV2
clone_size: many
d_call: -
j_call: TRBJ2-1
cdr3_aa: CASSGGWGSYNEQFF
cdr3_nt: TGTGCCAGCAGTGGAGGATGGGGATCCTACAATGAGCAGTTCTTC

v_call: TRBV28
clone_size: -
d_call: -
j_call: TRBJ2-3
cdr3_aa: CASSFPGPSTDTQYF
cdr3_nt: TGTGCCAGCAGTTTCCCGGGTCCTAGCACAGATACGCAGTATTTT

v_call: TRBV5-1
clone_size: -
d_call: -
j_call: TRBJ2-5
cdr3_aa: CASSLDTGRVNGETQYF
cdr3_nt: TGCGCCAGCAGCTTGGACACAGGGAGGGTGAATGGAGAGACCCAGTACTTC

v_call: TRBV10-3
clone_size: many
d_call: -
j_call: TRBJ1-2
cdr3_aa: CAISVGSGSYGYTF
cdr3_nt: TGTGCCATCAGTGTGGGGTCAGGGTCCTATGGCTACACCTTC

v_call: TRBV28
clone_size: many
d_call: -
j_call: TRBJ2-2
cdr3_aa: CASSSIPKELFF
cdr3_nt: TGTGCCAGCAGTTCCATTCCAAAGGAGCTGTTTTTT

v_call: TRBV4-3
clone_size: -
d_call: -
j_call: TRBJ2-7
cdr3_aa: CASSQVVSLGEGYEQYF
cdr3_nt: TGCGCCAGCAGCCAAGTCGTATCGCTGGGGGAAGGCTACGAGCAGTACTTC

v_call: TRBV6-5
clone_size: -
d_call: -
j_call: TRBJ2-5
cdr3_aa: CASSYSVDLSETQYF
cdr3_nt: TGTGCCAGCAGTTACTCTGTGGACTTGTCAGAGACCCAGTACTTC

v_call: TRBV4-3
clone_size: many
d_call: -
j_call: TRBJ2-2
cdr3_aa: CASSHDSRATGELFF
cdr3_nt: TGCGCCAGCAGCCATGATAGCAGGGCCACCGGGGAGCTGTTTTTT

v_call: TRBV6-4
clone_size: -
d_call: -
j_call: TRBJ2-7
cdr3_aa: CASTLETYEQYF
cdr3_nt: TGTGCCAGCACCCTCGAAACCTACGAGCAGTACTTC

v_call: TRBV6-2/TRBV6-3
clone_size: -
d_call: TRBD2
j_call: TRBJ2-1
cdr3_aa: CASSSPGTSGRSYNEQFF
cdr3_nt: TGTGCCAGCAGTTCCCCCGGGACTAGCGGGCGCTCCTACAATGAGCAGTTCTTC

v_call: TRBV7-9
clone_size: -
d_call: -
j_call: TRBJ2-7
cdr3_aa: CASSLAVDLSYEQYF
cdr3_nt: TGTGCCAGCAGCTTAGCGGTGGACCTATCCTACGAGCAGTACTTC

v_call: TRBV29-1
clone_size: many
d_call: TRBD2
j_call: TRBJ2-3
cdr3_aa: CSVGASGTSTDTQYF
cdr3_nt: TGCAGCGTAGGCGCTAGCGGGACTAGCACAGATACGCAGTATTTT

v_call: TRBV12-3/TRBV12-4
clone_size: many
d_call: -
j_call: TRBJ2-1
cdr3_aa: CASTLLSGPSIYNEQFF
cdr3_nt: TGTGCCAGCACCCTATTGTCTGGACCCTCGATCTACAATGAGCAGTTCTTC

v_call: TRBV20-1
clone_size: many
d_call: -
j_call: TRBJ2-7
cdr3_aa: CSARGQGPYEQYF
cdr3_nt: TGCAGTGCTAGAGGGCAGGGACCCTACGAGCAGTACTTC

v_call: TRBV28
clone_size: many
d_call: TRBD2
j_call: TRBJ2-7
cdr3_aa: CASSLGGDWVLGTYEQYF
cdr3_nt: TGTGCCAGCAGCCTCGGGGGGGATTGGGTATTGGGAACCTACGAGCAGTACTTC

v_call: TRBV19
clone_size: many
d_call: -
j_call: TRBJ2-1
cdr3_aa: CASSPGEFLGAYNEQFF
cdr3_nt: TGTGCCAGTAGTCCAGGAGAGTTTTTGGGGGCCTACAATGAGCAGTTCTTC

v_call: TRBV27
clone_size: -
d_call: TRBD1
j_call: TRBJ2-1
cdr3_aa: CASSPHPLAGTGYNEQFF
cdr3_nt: TGTGCCAGCAGTCCGCACCCACTCGCCGGGACAGGGTACAATGAGCAGTTCTTC

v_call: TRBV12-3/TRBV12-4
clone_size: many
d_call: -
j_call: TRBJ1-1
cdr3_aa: CASSFVRVVNTEAFF
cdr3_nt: TGTGCCAGCAGTTTCGTTAGGGTAGTGAACACTGAAGCTTTCTTT

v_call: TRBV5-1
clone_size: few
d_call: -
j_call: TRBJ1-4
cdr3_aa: CASSLSSKTNEKLFF
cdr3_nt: TGCGCCAGCAGCTTGAGCAGCAAAACTAATGAAAAACTGTTTTTT

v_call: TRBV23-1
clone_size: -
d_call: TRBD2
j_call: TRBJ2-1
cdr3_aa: CARLAGVREQFF
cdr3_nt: TGCGCCAGGCTAGCGGGAGTGCGGGAGCAGTTCTTC

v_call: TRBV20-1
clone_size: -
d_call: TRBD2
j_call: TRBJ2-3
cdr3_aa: CSAREAASGRFVTQYF
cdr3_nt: TGCAGTGCTAGAGAAGCGGCTAGCGGGAGGTTCGTGACGCAGTATTTT

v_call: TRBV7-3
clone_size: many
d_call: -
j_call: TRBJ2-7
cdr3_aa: CASSLYPSVSSYEQYF
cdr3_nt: TGTGCCAGCAGCTTATATCCTAGCGTCAGCTCCTACGAGCAGTACTTC

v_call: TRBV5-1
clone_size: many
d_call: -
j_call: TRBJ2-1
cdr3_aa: CASSQTVGKQFF
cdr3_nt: TGCGCCAGCAGCCAGACAGTCGGCAAGCAGTTCTTC

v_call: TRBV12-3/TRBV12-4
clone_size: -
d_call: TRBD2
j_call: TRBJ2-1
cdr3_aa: CASTRTSGLNEQFF
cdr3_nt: TGTGCCAGCACCCGGACTAGCGGGCTCAATGAGCAGTTCTTC

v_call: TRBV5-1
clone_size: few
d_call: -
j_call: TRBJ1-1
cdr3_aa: CASSLAWSKHTEAFF
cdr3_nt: TGCGCCAGCAGCTTGGCCTGGTCTAAACACACTGAAGCTTTCTTT

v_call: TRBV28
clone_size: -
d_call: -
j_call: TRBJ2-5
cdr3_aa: CASSQLGRPGTQYF
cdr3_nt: TGTGCCAGCAGCCAACTCGGACGGCCAGGGACCCAGTACTTC

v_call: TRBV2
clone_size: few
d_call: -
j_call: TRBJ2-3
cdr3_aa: CASSEPYTDTQYF
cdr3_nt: TGTGCCAGCAGTGAACCCTACACAGATACGCAGTATTTT

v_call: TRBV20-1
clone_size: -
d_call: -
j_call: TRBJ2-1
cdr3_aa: CSARQARGISYNEQFF
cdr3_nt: TGCAGTGCTAGACAGGCCAGGGGCATCTCCTACAATGAGCAGTTCTTC

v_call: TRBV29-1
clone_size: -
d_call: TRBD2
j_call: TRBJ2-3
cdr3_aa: CGVEAGTSGRISTDTQYF
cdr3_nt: TGCGGCGTCGAAGCCGGGACTAGCGGGAGAATTAGCACAGATACGCAGTATTTT

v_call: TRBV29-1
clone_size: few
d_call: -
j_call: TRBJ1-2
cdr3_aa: CSVIAGKDAPGGYTF
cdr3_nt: TGCAGCGTTATAGCAGGGAAGGACGCCCCAGGGGGCTACACCTTC

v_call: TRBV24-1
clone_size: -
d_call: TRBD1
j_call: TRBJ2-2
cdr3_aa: CATSEPTDRAVTGELFF
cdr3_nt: TGTGCCACCAGCGAACCTACGGACAGGGCAGTCACCGGGGAGCTGTTTTTT

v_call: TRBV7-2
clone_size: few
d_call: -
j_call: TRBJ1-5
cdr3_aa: CASSPYNQPQHF
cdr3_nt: TGTGCCAGCAGCCCATACAATCAGCCCCAGCATTTT

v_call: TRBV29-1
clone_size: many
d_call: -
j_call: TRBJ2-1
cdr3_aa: CSVHWRSEQFF
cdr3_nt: TGCAGCGTGCACTGGCGTTCTGAGCAGTTCTTC

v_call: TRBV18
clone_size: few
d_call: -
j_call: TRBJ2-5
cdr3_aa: CASSPGRTQETQYF
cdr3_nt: TGTGCCAGCTCACCCGGACGGACACAAGAGACCCAGTACTTC

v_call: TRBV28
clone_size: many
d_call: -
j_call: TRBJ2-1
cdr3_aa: CASSLRSGPYNEQFF
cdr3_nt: TGTGCCAGCAGTTTGAGGTCAGGCCCCTACAATGAGCAGTTCTTC

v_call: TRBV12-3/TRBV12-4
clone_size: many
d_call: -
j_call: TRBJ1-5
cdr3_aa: CASSLAALTRSPQPQHF
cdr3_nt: TGTGCCAGCAGTTTAGCCGCCCTTACCCGGAGCCCGCAGCCCCAGCATTTT

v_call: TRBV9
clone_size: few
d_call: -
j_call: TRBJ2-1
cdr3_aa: CASSVLQAGPWGEQFF
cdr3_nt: TGTGCCAGCAGCGTACTTCAGGCGGGGCCCTGGGGTGAGCAGTTCTTC

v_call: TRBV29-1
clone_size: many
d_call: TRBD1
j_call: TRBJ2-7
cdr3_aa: CSVEDSDRAYEQYF
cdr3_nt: TGCAGCGTTGAAGATTCCGACAGGGCCTACGAGCAGTACTTC

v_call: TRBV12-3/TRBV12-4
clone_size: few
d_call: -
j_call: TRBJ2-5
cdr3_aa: CASGGSNLQETQYF
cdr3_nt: TGTGCCAGCGGGGGATCGAACCTACAAGAGACCCAGTACTTC

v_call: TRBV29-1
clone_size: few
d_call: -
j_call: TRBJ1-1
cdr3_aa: CSVGLDSLNAEAFF
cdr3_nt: TGCAGCGTTGGTTTGGACAGTCTGAATGCTGAAGCTTTCTTT

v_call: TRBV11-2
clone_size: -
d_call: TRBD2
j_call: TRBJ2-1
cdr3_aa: CASSPSGTSGSNEQFF
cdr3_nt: TGTGCCAGCAGCCCTAGTGGGACTAGCGGGAGTAATGAGCAGTTCTTC

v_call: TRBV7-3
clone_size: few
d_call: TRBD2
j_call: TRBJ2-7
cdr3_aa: CASSALAGPAYEQYF
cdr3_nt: TGTGCCAGCAGTGCTCTAGCGGGGCCGGCCTACGAGCAGTACTTC

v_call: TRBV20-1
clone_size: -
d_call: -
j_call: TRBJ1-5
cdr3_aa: CSASSMKAYSNQPQHF
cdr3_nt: TGCAGTGCTAGTTCCATGAAGGCATATAGCAATCAGCCCCAGCATTTT

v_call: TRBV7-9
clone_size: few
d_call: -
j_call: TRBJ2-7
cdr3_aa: CASSDFFGVTSNEQYF
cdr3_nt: TGTGCCAGCAGCGATTTTTTTGGAGTTACGTCTAACGAGCAGTACTTC

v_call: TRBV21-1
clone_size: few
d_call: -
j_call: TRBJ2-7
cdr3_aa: CASSKALAGGPSSYEQYF
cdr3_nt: TGTGCCAGCAGCAAAGCGCTAGCGGGAGGCCCTAGCTCCTACGAGCAGTACTTC

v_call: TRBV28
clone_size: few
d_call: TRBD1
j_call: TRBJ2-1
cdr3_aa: CATEPGQGHNEQFF
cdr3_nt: TGTGCCACTGAGCCGGGACAGGGCCACAATGAGCAGTTCTTC

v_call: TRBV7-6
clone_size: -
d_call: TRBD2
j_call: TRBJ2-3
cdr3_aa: CASSLGIRFGGGRGTNTQYF
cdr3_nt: TGTGCCAGCAGCTTAGGCATCCGTTTCGGTGGCGGGAGAGGCACGAATACGCAGTATTTT

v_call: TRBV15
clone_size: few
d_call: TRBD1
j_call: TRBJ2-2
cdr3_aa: CATMGQEITGELFF
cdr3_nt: TGTGCCACCATGGGACAGGAAATTACCGGGGAGCTGTTTTTT

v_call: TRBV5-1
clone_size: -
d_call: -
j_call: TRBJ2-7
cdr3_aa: CASSLSRGTYEQYF
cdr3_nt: TGCGCCAGCAGCTTGAGCAGGGGCACCTACGAGCAGTACTTC

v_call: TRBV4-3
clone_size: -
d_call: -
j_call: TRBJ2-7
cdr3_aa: CASSQGAVSYEQYF
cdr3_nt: TGCGCCAGCAGCCAAGGGGCGGTCTCCTACGAGCAGTACTTC